Listed below are T cell receptor beta chains from one sample, sequenced in a study of blood T cell repertoires in COVID-19. Sequenced by immunoSEQ multiplex PCR; TCRdb stores in-frame clones only, minus some. This sample has more than 110,000 clones, with about 77% found just once. Specimen: peripheral blood. The origin of the receptors is a woman aged 45-65 years with active or convalescent COVID-19. CDR3s include the opening cysteine and the closing phenylalanine or tryptophan. Each record gives: clone size, V gene, J gene, CDR3 length, D gene, CDR3 DNA, CDR3 protein. A D gene is named only where the DNA matches it firmly. Clone sizes are given selectively: once, few, many, or a class where the clone is expanded.

abundance: few
v_gene: TRBV7-9
j_gene: TRBJ1-1
len: 16
d_gene: TRBD1
CDR3nt: TGTGCCAGCAGCTTAGGACAGGGGGGACTCAACACTGAAGCTTTCTTT
CDR3aa: CASSLGQGGLNTEAFF

abundance: -
v_gene: TRBV3-1/TRBV3-2
j_gene: TRBJ1-1
len: 13
d_gene: -
CDR3nt: TGTGCCAGCAGCCAAAGGAGGGGGGGGGAAGCTTTCTTT
CDR3aa: CASSQRRGGEAFF

abundance: -
v_gene: TRBV6-6
j_gene: TRBJ1-5
len: 16
d_gene: -
CDR3nt: TGTGCCAGCAGACCAGGGGACGGATATAGCAATCAGCCCCAGCATTTT
CDR3aa: CASRPGDGYSNQPQHF

abundance: -
v_gene: TRBV2
j_gene: TRBJ1-5
len: 15
d_gene: -
CDR3nt: TGTGCCAGCAGACCAACCCAGAATAGCAATCAGCCCCAGCATTTT
CDR3aa: CASRPTQNSNQPQHF

abundance: -
v_gene: TRBV4-2
j_gene: TRBJ1-2
len: 14
d_gene: TRBD1
CDR3nt: TGTGCCAGCAGCCTGGGACAGGGGGCCTATGGCTACACCTTC
CDR3aa: CASSLGQGAYGYTF

abundance: -
v_gene: TRBV7-7
j_gene: TRBJ2-1
len: 16
d_gene: -
CDR3nt: TGTGCTAGCAGTCTTAGTCTTGCGTCTCCCTACAATGAGCAGTTCTTC
CDR3aa: CASSLSLASPYNEQFF

abundance: -
v_gene: TRBV18
j_gene: TRBJ2-7
len: 15
d_gene: TRBD1
CDR3nt: TGTGCCAGCTCACCACCGGGACAGGGCTTATACGAGCAGTACTTC
CDR3aa: CASSPPGQGLYEQYF

abundance: once
v_gene: TRBV30
j_gene: TRBJ2-3
len: 14
d_gene: -
CDR3nt: TGTGCCTGGAGCCCTGGGACTAGCACAGATACGCAGTATTTT
CDR3aa: CAWSPGTSTDTQYF

abundance: few
v_gene: TRBV7-3
j_gene: TRBJ2-7
len: 16
d_gene: TRBD2
CDR3nt: TGTGCCAGCAGCTTAGCCCCGGGGCTAGCGGGAGCCGAGCAGTACTTC
CDR3aa: CASSLAPGLAGAEQYF

abundance: -
v_gene: TRBV10-3
j_gene: TRBJ1-2
len: 15
d_gene: TRBD1
CDR3nt: TGTGCCATCAGTGGCTCCGGGACAGGTCACTATGGCTACACCTTC
CDR3aa: CAISGSGTGHYGYTF

abundance: few
v_gene: TRBV7-9
j_gene: TRBJ1-4
len: 14
d_gene: TRBD1
CDR3nt: TGTGCCAGCAGCGCGGACAGGGGGAATGAAAAACTGTTTTTT
CDR3aa: CASSADRGNEKLFF

abundance: few
v_gene: TRBV6-5
j_gene: TRBJ1-5
len: 14
d_gene: -
CDR3nt: TGTGCCAGCAGGAGAGCGACGGGGAATCAGCCCCAGCATTTT
CDR3aa: CASRRATGNQPQHF

abundance: -
v_gene: TRBV28
j_gene: TRBJ2-5
len: 12
d_gene: -
CDR3nt: TGTGCCAGCAGTTTTGGGGGGGAGACCCAGTACTTC
CDR3aa: CASSFGGETQYF

abundance: -
v_gene: TRBV7-9
j_gene: TRBJ2-2
len: 15
d_gene: TRBD1
CDR3nt: TGTGCCAGCAGCGCGCAGGGGACAGGGCCCGGGGAGCTGTTTTTT
CDR3aa: CASSAQGTGPGELFF

abundance: -
v_gene: TRBV19
j_gene: TRBJ1-5
len: 16
d_gene: -
CDR3nt: TGTGCCAGTAGTATCTACCCCGGGGAGATGAGTCAGCCCCAGCATTTT
CDR3aa: CASSIYPGEMSQPQHF

abundance: once
v_gene: TRBV7-6
j_gene: TRBJ1-1
len: 17
d_gene: -
CDR3nt: TGTGCCAGCAGCTTAGGCGGTGGATCAGGGATGAACACTGAAGCTTTCTTT
CDR3aa: CASSLGGGSGMNTEAFF

abundance: -
v_gene: TRBV5-1
j_gene: TRBJ1-1
len: 15
d_gene: TRBD1
CDR3nt: TGCGCCAGCAGGCGACGGGACAGCACTAACACTGAAGCTTTCTTT
CDR3aa: CASRRRDSTNTEAFF

abundance: few
v_gene: TRBV20-1
j_gene: TRBJ2-7
len: 16
d_gene: TRBD2
CDR3nt: TGCAGTGCTAGTTCGGGGACTAGCGGGAACGTCTACGAGCAGTACTTC
CDR3aa: CSASSGTSGNVYEQYF

abundance: -
v_gene: TRBV12-3/TRBV12-4
j_gene: TRBJ1-3
len: 12
d_gene: -
CDR3nt: TGTGCCAGCAGACTCCCGGGAAACACCATATATTTT
CDR3aa: CASRLPGNTIYF

abundance: -
v_gene: TRBV21-1
j_gene: TRBJ2-2
len: 20
d_gene: -
CDR3nt: TGTGCCACCCACAAGGCCCCTCGGTACTTTGGAGCGACGAACACCGGGGAGCTGTTTTTT
CDR3aa: CATHKAPRYFGATNTGELFF